Below, one TCR beta chain is given with its context. Its antigen is currently unknown. The sample has other DNA sequences that encode this CDR3 too. The data derive from a study of shared clonotypes between healthy human individuals. Whole-study results and caveats: Approximately 4.5% was the fraction of naive CD4 clonotypes found shared across a few donors.

The repertoire was sequenced with immunoSEQ multiplex PCR; TCRdb's copy has only in-frame clones and lacks some. Of approximately 600,000 clones listed, 85% to 95% are singletons. It was CD45RO-negative cells, positively selected for CCR7, that made up naive CD8 cells, with terminally differentiated effector memory CD45RA+ cells excluded. Sequencing used naive CD8+ T cells sorted from blood. This TCR came from a woman in her thirties in good health.

The CDR3 loop is CASSSGNQPQHF. CDR3 bases: TGTGCCAGCAGTTCCGGCAATCAGCCCCAGCATTTT. This chain joins TRBV27 and TRBJ1-5; D gene uncertain. The CDR3 is 12 amino acids. Germline loops: CDR1 MNHEY, CDR2 SMNVEV (reference sequence). Trimming stripped 4 bases from V and 2 bases from J, with 3 bases between.